This entry lists 32 T cell receptor beta chains sequenced from one sample in a study of shared clonotypes between healthy human individuals. Naive CD8 cells, CD45RO-negative and positively selected for CCR7, excluded terminally differentiated effector memory CD45RA+ cells. The method was immunoSEQ multiplex PCR; TCRdb's version includes in-frame clones alone and lacks a portion of them. Of around 2.1 million clones in the sample, approximately 94% were seen once. Specimen: naive CD8+ T cells from PBMCs. Receptors originate from a young man in good health. Some clones in this sample may be carry-over from other donors' samples.

The chain recombines TRBV4-1 with TRBJ2-7, with 9 bases fitting TRBD1. Germline values: CDR1 MGHRA, CDR2 YSYEKL. The CDR3 totals 17 residues. Trimming at V came to 0 bases and at J to 0 bases, leaving 6 bases not matched to a gene. Here the CDR3 DNA reads TGCGCCAGCAGCCAAGAACACAGGGGGCCCTCCTCCTACGAGCAGTACTTC. Protein: CASSQEHRGPSSYEQYF.

V is TRBV4-1 and J is TRBJ1-1, with D unclear. The germline CDR1 and CDR2 sequences are MGHRA and YSYEKL. This CDR3 is built from 14 residues. V was cut by 2 bases and J by 3 bases, with 10 bases left in between. The CDR3 sequence: CASSQRNVHTEAFF. CDR3 bases: TGCGCCAGCAGCCAACGTAATGTCCACACTGAAGCTTTCTTT.

As for this clone: This sample also contains other DNA sequences that code for the same CDR3. This chain joins TRBV11-3 and TRBJ2-3, with D unresolved. CDR3 size: 12 residues. Germline CDR1 SGHNT, CDR2 YENEEA. V was clipped by 3 bases and J by 1 base, with 2 bases between them. The CDR3 loop reads CASSLGTDTQYF. CDR3 DNA sequence: TGTGCCAGCAGCTTGGGCACAGATACGCAGTATTTT.

The rearrangement uses TRBV10-3 and TRBJ2-7, with TRBD2 matching 9 bases. Trimming at V came to 1 base and at J to 9 bases, leaving 16 bases not matched to a gene. There are 17 residues in the CDR3. Germline V gene sequence: CDR1 ENHRY, CDR2 SYGVKD. The CDR3 region is CAISELVGGTSLKVQYF. The DNA of the CDR3 is TGTGCCATCAGTGAGTTGGTCGGGGGGACTAGCTTGAAGGTGCAGTACTTC.

This chain links TRBV29-1 with TRBJ1-1, with D hard to call. Germline V CDR1 and CDR2: SQVTM, ANQGSEA. The V gene lost 6 bases and the J gene lost 4 bases, with 12 bases spanning the gap. The CDR3 totals 12 residues. CDR3 region: CSVGHLSTEAFF. DNA of the CDR3: TGCAGCGTGGGCCATTTGAGCACTGAAGCTTTCTTT.

The V and J genes are TRBV6-5 and TRBJ2-1; TRBD2 is a possible D gene (7 bases). Germline V gene lookup returns CDR1 MNHEY and CDR2 SVGAGI. V was pared by 1 base and J by 5 bases, with 12 bases between. This CDR3 is 15 amino acids long. CDR3 residues: CASSYFRGAHNEQFF. In nucleotides, the CDR3 is TGTGCCAGCAGTTACTTCCGGGGGGCGCACAATGAGCAGTTCTTC.

The genes are TRBV27 and TRBJ2-5; 11 nucleotides line up with TRBD2. Trimming cost V 5 bases and J 2 bases; bases outside gene matches: 13. The CDR3 has 18 amino acids. The germline CDR1 and CDR2 sequences are MNHEY and SMNVEV (reference sequence). CDR3 DNA sequence: TGTGCCAGCAGTCCGGGACTAGCGGTACCTAGAAATCAAGAGACCCAGTACTTC. Translating it yields CASSPGLAVPRNQETQYF.

V usage is TRBV4-1 and J usage is TRBJ2-1, with 8 bases aligning to TRBD2. This CDR3 has 15 residues. In germline, CDR1 is MGHRA, CDR2 YSYEKL. With V trimmed by 5 bases and J by 8 bases, 11 bases remained unmatched. CDR3 sequence: CASSWLRGGSYEQFF. The CDR3, as DNA: TGCGCCAGCAGCTGGCTACGGGGGGGGAGTTATGAGCAGTTCTTC.

V is TRBV18 and J is TRBJ2-7, with 7 bases aligning to TRBD2. Losses at the gene ends were 4 bases for V and 2 bases for J; bases not matched to a gene: 8. The CDR3 length is 15 residues. CDR1 is KGHSH and CDR2 is LQKENI in the germline V gene. CDR3 nucleotides: TGTGCCAGCTCACAGATTACGGGGGGTGCCTACGAGCAGTACTTC. The encoded protein is CASSQITGGAYEQYF.

The chain has TRBV4-1 and TRBJ2-2; D is possibly TRBD1 or TRBD2 (5 bases each). Trimming left V 2 bases short and J 4 bases short, with 11 bases between. CDR3 length equals 15 residues. Germline assignment: CDR1 MGHRA and CDR2 YSYEKL. DNA for the CDR3: TGCGCCAGCAGCCAATTCGATGGGGGCACCGGGGAGCTGTTTTTT. It encodes CASSQFDGGTGELFF.

The rearrangement joins TRBV28 to TRBJ2-7, with 12 bases lining up with TRBD2. V lost 6 bases and J lost 3; bases outside the gene matches: 3. From germline, CDR1 is MDHEN and CDR2 SYDVKM. The CDR3 loop spans 14 amino acids. The DNA for the CDR3 is TGTGCCAGCAGACTAGCGGGAGGTTACTACGAGCAGTACTTC. Protein product: CASRLAGGYYEQYF.

The V and J genes are TRBV28 and TRBJ2-1, with 9 bases fitting TRBD2. With V trimmed by 10 bases and J by 8 bases, 9 bases remained unmatched. The CDR3 covers 13 residues. From germline, CDR1 is MDHEN and CDR2 SYDVKM. CDR3 DNA sequence: TGTGCCACCCTCGGGGCGGGAGGGGATGAGCAGTTCTTC. Translating gives CATLGAGGDEQFF.

The rearrangement links TRBV29-1 to TRBJ1-2; a weak D match, TRBD1 (5 bases). The CDR3 loop spans 15 amino acids. Looked up from germline, CDR1 is SQVTM and CDR2 is ANQGSEA. V was cut by 2 bases and J by 2 bases, with 15 bases left in between. The CDR3 DNA sequence: TGCAGCGTTGAAAGGGCAGGGATTGAGAACTATGGCTACACCTTC. Translating it yields CSVERAGIENYGYTF. Variable domain in full (rest from reference TRBV29-1 and TRBJ1-2): SAVISQKPSRDICQRGTSLTIQCQVDSQVTMMFWYRQQPGQSLTLIATANQGSEATYESGFVIDKFPISRPNLTFSTLTVSNMSPEDSSIYLCSVERAGIENYGYTFGSGTRLTVV.

The CDR3 spells CASSILLGQTYEQYF. The CDR3 nucleotides are TGTGCCAGTAGTATTCTTCTAGGGCAGACCTACGAGCAGTACTTC. The chain carries TRBV19 and TRBJ2-7; D remains ambiguous. The CDR3 extends over 15 amino acids. V lost 3 bases and J lost 2, with 14 bases in between. The V gene's germline CDR1 is LNHDA and CDR2 SQIVND (reference sequence). The full variable domain, completed using reference TRBV19 and TRBJ2-7, is DGGITQSPKYLFRKEGQNVTLSCEQNLNHDAMYWYRQDPGQGLRLIYYSQIVNDFQKGDIAEGYSVSREKKESFPLTVTSAQKNPTAFYLCASSILLGQTYEQYFGPGTRLTVT.

The rearrangement uses TRBV19 and TRBJ1-1, with no clear D. V was pared by 7 bases and J by 6 bases, with 9 bases between. Germline CDR1 LNHDA, CDR2 SQIVND (reference sequence). The CDR3 has 11 amino acids. CDR3 protein: CASTAGAEAFF. CDR3 in DNA: TGTGCCAGTACGGCAGGAGCTGAAGCTTTCTTT.

The chain recombines TRBV9 with TRBJ2-1; D perhaps matches TRBD1 (5 bases). Germline CDR1 reads SGDLS; CDR2 reads YYNGEE. The CDR3 is 16 amino acids. Trimming pared 0 bases from V and 7 bases from J, leaving 17 bases between. The CDR3 DNA follows: TGTGCCAGCAGCGTAGCTTCAGGGTGGGGTAAGAATGAGCAGTTCTTC. Translating gives CASSVASGWGKNEQFF.

The chain joins TRBV4-1 to TRBJ2-7; 10 bases line up with TRBD1. This CDR3 has 14 residues. Germline values: CDR1 MGHRA, CDR2 YSYEKL. With V trimmed by 4 bases and J by 7 bases, 7 bases remained unmatched. This CDR3 is CASSPDRGAREQYF. CDR3 nucleotides: TGCGCCAGCAGCCCGGACAGGGGGGCAAGGGAGCAGTACTTC.

J is TRBJ2-1 and V is TRBV6-6; 7 bases agree with TRBD2. This CDR3 is 15 amino acids long. Germline V CDR1 and CDR2: MNHNY, SVGAGI (reference sequence). V was pared by 5 bases and J by 7 bases, with 11 bases of the junction left unmatched. CDR3 in DNA: TGTGCCAGCAGTAGCCTCGCGGGAGTTTCAAATGAGCAGTTCTTC. Its protein is CASSSLAGVSNEQFF.

The sample holds a few counts of this clone. The rearrangement uses TRBV19 and TRBJ2-2; D gene uncertain. The germline V and J ends were trimmed by 5 bases and 0 bases, with 7 bases remaining between them. CDR3 length equals 14 residues. Germline V gene data show CDR1 as LNHDA and CDR2 as SQIVND (reference sequence). CDR3 in amino acids: CASSPRANTGELFF. CDR3 nucleotides: TGTGCCAGTAGTCCCCGGGCGAACACCGGGGAGCTGTTTTTT.

A word on this clone: Different DNA sequences within this sample yield the same CDR3. The CDR3 spells CASSPIAGGPYEQYF. In DNA form, the CDR3 reads TGTGCCAGCAGTCCAATAGCGGGAGGGCCCTACGAGCAGTACTTC. The rearrangement uses TRBV27 and TRBJ2-7, with 11 bases matching TRBD2. The V gene's germline CDR1 is MNHEY and CDR2 SMNVEV (reference sequence). The CDR3 totals 15 residues. J lost 2 bases, V lost 5 bases, and 5 bases had no gene match.

The rearrangement joins TRBV19 to TRBJ1-1, with 10 bases matching TRBD1. After removal of 5 bases from V and 0 bases from J, the junction contained 9 bases not matched to a gene. Germline loops: CDR1 LNHDA, CDR2 SQIVND (reference sequence). This CDR3 contains 17 residues. The CDR3 bases are TGTGCCAGTAGTGATAAGCGGACAGGGGGATTGAACACTGAAGCTTTCTTT. This translates into CASSDKRTGGLNTEAFF. The full variable domain, in which reference TRBV19 and TRBJ1-1 provide the parts outside the CDR3, is DGGITQSPKYLFRKEGQNVTLSCEQNLNHDAMYWYRQDPGQGLRLIYYSQIVNDFQKGDIAEGYSVSREKKESFPLTVTSAQKNPTAFYLCASSDKRTGGLNTEAFFGQGTRLTVV.

This chain joins TRBV28 and TRBJ2-1, with D possibly being TRBD2 (5 bases). There are 14 residues in the CDR3. V lost 2 bases, J lost 6 bases, and 11 bases lay in between. CDR1 MDHEN and CDR2 SYDVKM come from the germline V gene. The CDR3 sequence is CASSLRDLGNEQFF. CDR3 nucleotide sequence: TGTGCCAGCAGTTTACGGGATTTAGGCAATGAGCAGTTCTTC.

Comments on this clone: At the DNA level, this CDR3 is encoded by other sequences in the same sample as well. The V gene is TRBV15, the J gene TRBJ2-2, with D uncertain. The CDR3 runs 12 residues. The germline V gene has CDR1 LNHNV and CDR2 YYDKDF (reference sequence). V was clipped by 1 base and J by 8 bases, with 5 bases between them. This CDR3 reads CATSRANGELFF. The CDR3 nucleotides are TGTGCCACCAGCAGAGCGAATGGGGAGCTGTTTTTT. The full variable domain, rest sourced from reference TRBV15 and TRBJ2-2, is DAMVIQNPRYQVTQFGKPVTLSCSQTLNHNVMYWYQQKSSQAPKLLFHYYDKDFNNEADTPDNFQSRRPNTSFCFLDIRSPGLGDTAMYLCATSRANGELFFGEGSRLTVL.

This clone came up once. The gene calls are TRBV28 and TRBJ2-3; 7 bases match TRBD2. The CDR3 totals 15 residues. After removal of 6 bases from V and 5 bases from J, the junction contained 11 bases not matched to a gene. Germline-derived CDR1 and CDR2 are MDHEN and SYDVKM. The CDR3 region is CASSPIPASGDTQYF. The CDR3 DNA sequence: TGTGCCAGCAGCCCTATTCCAGCTAGCGGAGATACGCAGTATTTT.

V usage is TRBV7-8 and J usage is TRBJ2-1; D is unresolved. CDR1 is SGHVS and CDR2 is FQNEAQ in the germline V gene. The CDR3 totals 15 residues. Trimming left V 5 bases short and J 2 bases short, with 13 bases between. This CDR3 is CASSADPTAYNEQFF. The CDR3, as DNA: TGTGCCAGCAGCGCCGACCCGACCGCCTACAATGAGCAGTTCTTC.

The chain has TRBV9 and TRBJ1-4, with 7 nucleotides matching TRBD1. V lost 4 bases and J lost 2; bases outside the gene matches: 11. CDR3 length: 17 amino acids. Germline-derived CDR1 and CDR2 are SGDLS and YYNGEE. CDR3 nucleotides: TGTGCCAGCAGCCCTGGGGGAGGGGGCCCGACTAATGAAAAACTGTTTTTT. This sequence encodes CASSPGGGGPTNEKLFF.

V is TRBV9 and J is TRBJ2-1; a weak D match, TRBD2 (6 bases). This CDR3 has 15 amino acids. Trimming shortened V by 4 bases and J by 8 bases, and 19 bases separated the two germline ends. Germline values: CDR1 SGDLS, CDR2 YYNGEE. CDR3 sequence: CASSTTGGSGDEQFF. The CDR3 nucleotides read TGTGCCAGCAGCACTACAGGAGGGTCGGGGGATGAGCAGTTCTTC.

The chain couples TRBV11-3 to TRBJ2-7; 11 positions agree with TRBD1. CDR1 SGHNT and CDR2 YENEEA come from the germline V gene. CDR3 size: 15 residues. J lost 3 bases, V lost 2 bases, and 3 bases had no gene match. The CDR3 reads CASSLRTGGFYEQYF. CDR3 coding DNA: TGTGCCAGCAGCTTACGGACAGGGGGCTTCTACGAGCAGTACTTC.

The sample holds a few counts of this clone. The chain has TRBV9 and TRBJ2-1, with D perhaps matching TRBD2 (5 bases). The CDR3 runs to 15 residues. Deletions cut 3 bases from V and 4 bases from J, with 14 bases between. Germline V gene sequence: CDR1 SGDLS, CDR2 YYNGEE. Here the CDR3 reads CASSGGGRGYNEQFF. The DNA of the CDR3 is TGTGCCAGCAGCGGCGGAGGTCGGGGTTACAATGAGCAGTTCTTC.

V is TRBV15 and J is TRBJ1-5, with D hard to call. Germline loops: CDR1 LNHNV, CDR2 YYDKDF (reference sequence). This CDR3 has 13 residues. Trimming pared 1 base from V and 9 bases from J, leaving 10 bases between. CDR3 sequence: CATSRGWETPQHF. The CDR3 region has the DNA TGTGCCACCAGCAGAGGGTGGGAGACGCCCCAGCATTTT.

The V call is TRBV5-1, the J call TRBJ2-4, with a weak D call TRBD1 (5 bases). The CDR3 length is 16 residues. Germline V CDR1 and CDR2: SGHRS, YFSETQ. Trimming cost V 3 bases and J 1 base, with 14 bases left between them. DNA for the CDR3: TGCGCCAGCAGCTCGGCAGGGCCCACTGCCAAAAACATTCAGTACTTC. It specifies CASSSAGPTAKNIQYF.

The V and J genes are TRBV6-6 and TRBJ2-5; the match to TRBD2 covers 7 bases. This CDR3 spans 15 amino acids. Germline assignment: CDR1 MNHNY and CDR2 SVGAGI (reference sequence). Losses at the gene ends were 6 bases for V and 2 bases for J; bases not matched to a gene: 9. CDR3 bases: TGTGCCAGCAGCCCCCCCCCTAGCGGTCAAGAGACCCAGTACTTC. Its translation: CASSPPPSGQETQYF.